This TCR beta chain was retrieved from a study of blood T cell repertoires in COVID-19. For the study at large: Some COVID-19 samples were acute and others convalescent; all came from the United States, Italy and Spain. From T cells, B-cell-depleted T cells, or PBMCs came the material, which was cDNA or gDNA.

The CDR3 has 15 amino acids. V lost 7 bases, J lost 11 bases, and 23 bases lay in between. Germline V gene sequence: CDR1 MDHEN, CDR2 SYDVKM. TCRdb's table, derived via immunoSEQ multiplex PCR, lists solely in-frame clones and lacks some. This table holds about 110,000 clones, about 85% found once. This receptor was obtained from a man in his forties with acute or convalescent COVID-19. The gene calls are TRBV28 and TRBJ2-2, with a weak D call TRBD2 (5 bases). Source material: peripheral blood. CDR3 amino acids: CASTRGAPLFGELFF. CDR3 in DNA: TGTGCCAGCACCCGGGGAGCCCCACTATTCGGCGAGCTGTTTTTT.